These T cell receptor beta chains were read from a single sample in a study of beta chain features in type 1 diabetes. Some clones are missing from TCRdb's copy, which holds only in-frame ones; the method was immunoSEQ multiplex PCR. Of 240,000 or so clones in the sample, about 15% were seen once. Material for sequencing was naive CD4+ T cells from blood. The origin of the receptors is a man aged 25 to 40 with type 1 diabetes. Both conserved end residues are part of each CDR3. D genes are given only for firm matches. The listing skips clone size in some rows; elsewhere it reads once, few, many or a size class.

CDR3aa	d_gene	v_gene	j_gene	abundance
CASRTDSRPSNQPQHF	NA	TRBV10-2	TRBJ1-5	NA
CASSLAGGGNLNTEAFF	NA	TRBV5-1	TRBJ1-1	few
CASSVSSGGEKLFF	TRBD1	TRBV25-1	TRBJ1-4	NA
CSVEVGPEETQYF	NA	TRBV29-1	TRBJ2-5	NA
CASSLRTVDANTGELFF	NA	TRBV5-1	TRBJ2-2	few
CASSDDRGTEAFF	TRBD1	TRBV19	TRBJ1-1	NA
CASIQAGLAEAFF	NA	TRBV6-1	TRBJ1-1	NA
CAWSGQETQYF	NA	TRBV30	TRBJ2-5	few
CASSYADWDRETEAFF	TRBD1	TRBV7-8	TRBJ1-1	few
CASSQARPGGTSGNTIYF	NA	TRBV4-1	TRBJ1-3	NA
CATSRDRDRVYGYTF	TRBD1	TRBV15	TRBJ1-2	few
CASSQSSGRATDTQYF	TRBD2	TRBV18	TRBJ2-3	few
CASSPGGYNEQFF	NA	TRBV5-1	TRBJ2-1	NA
CASSLDTLNTEAFF	NA	TRBV5-1	TRBJ1-1	few
CASSFRTVYNEQFF	NA	TRBV27	TRBJ2-1	NA
CASSPGTDTQYF	NA	TRBV25-1	TRBJ2-3	NA
CATRTGASYGYTF	TRBD1	TRBV19	TRBJ1-2	few
CASSYLGGLYGYTF	NA	TRBV6-5	TRBJ1-2	NA
CASNPTPDGYTF	NA	TRBV7-9	TRBJ1-2	NA
CASSYRTGGGHTEAFF	TRBD1	TRBV5-1	TRBJ1-1	few
CASSLQAANTGELFF	NA	TRBV5-4	TRBJ2-2	NA
CASSKEDRVRETQYF	TRBD1	TRBV19	TRBJ2-5	few
CASSAETSFYNEQFF	NA	TRBV25-1	TRBJ2-1	NA
CASSSGQALWSPLHF	TRBD1	TRBV27	TRBJ1-6	NA
CASSPEQNTEAFF	NA	TRBV5-4	TRBJ1-1	NA
CASSSLTYEQYF	NA	TRBV5-6	TRBJ2-7	NA
CASSREGTEAFF	NA	TRBV5-1	TRBJ1-1	few
CAWSGGPKNIQYF	NA	TRBV30	TRBJ2-4	NA
CASSPRRDSQSALYGYTF	TRBD1	TRBV18	TRBJ1-2	NA
CASSPGEGNQPQHF	NA	TRBV5-1	TRBJ1-5	few
CASSQDRNSNTGELFF	NA	TRBV5-1	TRBJ2-2	few
CASSEGLAGQETQYF	TRBD2	TRBV2	TRBJ2-5	NA
CASSGPGGSTEAFF	NA	TRBV27	TRBJ1-1	NA